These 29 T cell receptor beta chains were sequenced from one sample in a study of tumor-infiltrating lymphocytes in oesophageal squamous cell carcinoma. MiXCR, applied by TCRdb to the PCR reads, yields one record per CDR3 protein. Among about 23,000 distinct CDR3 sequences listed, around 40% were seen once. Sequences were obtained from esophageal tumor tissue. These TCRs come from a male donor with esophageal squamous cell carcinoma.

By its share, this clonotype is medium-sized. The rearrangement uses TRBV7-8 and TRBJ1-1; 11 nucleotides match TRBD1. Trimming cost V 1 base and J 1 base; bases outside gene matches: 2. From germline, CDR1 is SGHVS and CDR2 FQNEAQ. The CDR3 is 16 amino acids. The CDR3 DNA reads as TGTGCCAGCAGCTTAGTCGGGACAGGGGGGAACACTGAAGCTTTCTTT. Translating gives CASSLVGTGGNTEAFF.

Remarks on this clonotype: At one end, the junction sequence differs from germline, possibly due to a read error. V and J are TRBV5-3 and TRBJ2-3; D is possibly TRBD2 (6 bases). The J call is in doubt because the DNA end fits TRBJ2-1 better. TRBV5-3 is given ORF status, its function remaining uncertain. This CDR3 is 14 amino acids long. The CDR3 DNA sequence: TGCGCCAGCAGCTTGGGTCGGGAGTTCGATGAGCAGTTCTTC. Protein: CASSLGREFDEQFF.

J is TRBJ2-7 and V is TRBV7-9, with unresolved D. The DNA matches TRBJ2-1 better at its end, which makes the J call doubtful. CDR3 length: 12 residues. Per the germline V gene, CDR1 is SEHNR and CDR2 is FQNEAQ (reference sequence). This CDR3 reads CASSFYRNEQFF. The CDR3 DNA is TGTGCCAGCAGCTTCTATCGCAATGAGCAGTTCTTC.

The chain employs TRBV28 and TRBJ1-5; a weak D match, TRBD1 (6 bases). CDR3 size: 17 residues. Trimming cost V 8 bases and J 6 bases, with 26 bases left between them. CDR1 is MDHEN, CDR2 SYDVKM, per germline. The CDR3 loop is CASGTETGRTGGQPQHF. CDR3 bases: TGTGCCAGCGGAACCGAAACAGGGAGGACGGGTGGTCAGCCCCAGCATTTT.

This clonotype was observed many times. CDR3 sequence reads: CASSLAGQGLYEQYF. The DNA of the CDR3 is TGTGCCAGCAGCTTGGCCGGACAGGGACTATACGAGCAGTACTTC. The chain uses TRBV5-6 and TRBJ2-7; D might be TRBD1 (8 bases). This CDR3 has 15 amino acids. CDR1 and CDR2 from the germline V gene are SGHDT and YYEEEE. V lost 0 bases and J 4 bases, leaving 14 bases between the germline ends.

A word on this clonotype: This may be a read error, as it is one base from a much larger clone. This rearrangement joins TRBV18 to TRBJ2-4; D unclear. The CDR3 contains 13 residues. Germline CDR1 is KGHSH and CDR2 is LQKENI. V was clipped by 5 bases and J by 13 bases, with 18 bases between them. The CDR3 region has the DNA TGTGCCAGCTCATCCCGTTGGAACAATGAGCAGTACTTC. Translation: CASSSRWNNEQYF.

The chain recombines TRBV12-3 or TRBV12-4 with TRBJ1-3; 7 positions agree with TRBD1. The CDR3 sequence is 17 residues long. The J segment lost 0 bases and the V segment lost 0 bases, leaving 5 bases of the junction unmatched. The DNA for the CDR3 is TGTGCCAGCAGTTTAGCCCTGACAGGGAACTCTGGAAACACCATATATTTT. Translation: CASSLALTGNSGNTIYF.

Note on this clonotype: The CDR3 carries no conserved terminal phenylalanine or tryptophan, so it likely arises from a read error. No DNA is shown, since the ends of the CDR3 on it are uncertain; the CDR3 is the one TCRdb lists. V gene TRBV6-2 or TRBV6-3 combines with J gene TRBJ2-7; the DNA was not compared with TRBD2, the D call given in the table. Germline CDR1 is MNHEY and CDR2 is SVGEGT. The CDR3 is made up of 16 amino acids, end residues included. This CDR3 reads CASSYKGDNYGYTFGS.

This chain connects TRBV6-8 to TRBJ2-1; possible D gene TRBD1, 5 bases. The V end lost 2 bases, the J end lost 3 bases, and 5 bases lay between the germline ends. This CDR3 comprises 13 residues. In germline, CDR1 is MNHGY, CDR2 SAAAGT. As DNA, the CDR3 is TGTGCCAGCAGTTACGACAGCTACAATGAGCAGTTCTTC. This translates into CASSYDSYNEQFF.

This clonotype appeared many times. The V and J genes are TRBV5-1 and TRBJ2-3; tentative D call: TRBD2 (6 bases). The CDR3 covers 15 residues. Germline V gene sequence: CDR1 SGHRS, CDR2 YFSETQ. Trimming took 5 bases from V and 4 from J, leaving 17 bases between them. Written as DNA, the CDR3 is TGCGCCAGCAGGAAGGACGGGGGTAGGGCAGATACGCAGTATTTT. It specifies CASRKDGGRADTQYF.

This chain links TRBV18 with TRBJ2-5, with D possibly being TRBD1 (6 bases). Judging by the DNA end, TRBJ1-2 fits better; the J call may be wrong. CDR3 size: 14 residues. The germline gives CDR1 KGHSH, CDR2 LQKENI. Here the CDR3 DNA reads TGTGCCAGCTCGCCGGGGGGCAGGGTAGGTGGCTACACCTTC. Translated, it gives CASSPGGRVGGYTF.

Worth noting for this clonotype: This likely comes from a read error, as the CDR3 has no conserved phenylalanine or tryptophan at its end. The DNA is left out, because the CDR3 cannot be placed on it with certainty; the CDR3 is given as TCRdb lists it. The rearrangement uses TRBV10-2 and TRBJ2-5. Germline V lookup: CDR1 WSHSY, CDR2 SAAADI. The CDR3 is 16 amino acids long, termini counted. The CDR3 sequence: CASSETDGPNGYTFGS.

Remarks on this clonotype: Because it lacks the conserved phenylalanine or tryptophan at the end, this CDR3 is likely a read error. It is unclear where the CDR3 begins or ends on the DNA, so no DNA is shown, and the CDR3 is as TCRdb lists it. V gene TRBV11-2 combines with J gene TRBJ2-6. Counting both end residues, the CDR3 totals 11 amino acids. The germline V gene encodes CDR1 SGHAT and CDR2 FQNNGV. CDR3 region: CASSPRISTFR.

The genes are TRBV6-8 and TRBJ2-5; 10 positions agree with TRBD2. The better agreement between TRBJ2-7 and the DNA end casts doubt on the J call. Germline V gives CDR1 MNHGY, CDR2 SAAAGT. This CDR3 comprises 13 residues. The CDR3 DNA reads TGTGCCAGCACCAGCGGGGGGGTGGACGAGCAGTACTTC. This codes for CASTSGGVDEQYF.

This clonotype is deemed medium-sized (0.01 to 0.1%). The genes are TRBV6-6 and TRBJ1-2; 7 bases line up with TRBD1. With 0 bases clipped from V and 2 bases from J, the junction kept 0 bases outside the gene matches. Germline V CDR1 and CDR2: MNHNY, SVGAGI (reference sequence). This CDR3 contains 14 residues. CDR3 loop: CASSYSRGNYGYTF. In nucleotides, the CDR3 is TGTGCCAGCAGTTACTCCAGGGGGAACTATGGCTACACCTTC.

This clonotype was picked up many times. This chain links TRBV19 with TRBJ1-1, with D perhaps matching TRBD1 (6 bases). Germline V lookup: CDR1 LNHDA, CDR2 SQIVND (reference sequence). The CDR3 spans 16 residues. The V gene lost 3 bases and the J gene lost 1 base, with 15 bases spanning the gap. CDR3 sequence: CASSMWQGKENTEAFF. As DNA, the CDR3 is TGTGCCAGTAGTATGTGGCAGGGGAAAGAGAACACTGAAGCTTTCTTT.

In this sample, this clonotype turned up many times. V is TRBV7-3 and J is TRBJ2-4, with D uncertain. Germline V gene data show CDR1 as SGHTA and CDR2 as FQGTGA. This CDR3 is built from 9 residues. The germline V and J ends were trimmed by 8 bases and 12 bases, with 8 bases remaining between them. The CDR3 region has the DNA TGTGCCAGCCATTCACCTCAGTACTTC. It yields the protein CASHSPQYF. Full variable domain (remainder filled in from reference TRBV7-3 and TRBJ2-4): GAGVSQTPSNKVTEKGKYVELRCDPISGHTALYWYRQSLGQGPEFLIYFQGTGAADDSGLPNDRFFAVRPEGSVSTLKIQRTERGDSAVYLCASHSPQYFGAGTRLSVL.

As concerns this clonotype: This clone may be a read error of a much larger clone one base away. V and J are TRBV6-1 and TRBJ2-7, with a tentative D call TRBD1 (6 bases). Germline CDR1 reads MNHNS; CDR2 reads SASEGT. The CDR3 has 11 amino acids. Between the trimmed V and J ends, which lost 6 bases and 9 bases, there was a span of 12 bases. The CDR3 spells CASRTGSGQYF. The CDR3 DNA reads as TGTGCCAGCAGAACAGGGTCGGGGCAGTACTTC.

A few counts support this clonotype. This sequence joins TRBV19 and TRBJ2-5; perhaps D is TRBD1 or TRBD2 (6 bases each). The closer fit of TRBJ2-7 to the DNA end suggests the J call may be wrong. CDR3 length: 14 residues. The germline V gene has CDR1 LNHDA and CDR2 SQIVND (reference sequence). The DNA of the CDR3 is TGTGCCAGTACCCCCCGGGGGCGAAGGTACGAGCAGTACTTC. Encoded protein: CASTPRGRRYEQYF.

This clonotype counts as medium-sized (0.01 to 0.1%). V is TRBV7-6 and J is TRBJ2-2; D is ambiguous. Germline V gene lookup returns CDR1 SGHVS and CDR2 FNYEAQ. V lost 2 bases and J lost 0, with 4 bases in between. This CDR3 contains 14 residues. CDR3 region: CASSLMSNTGELFF. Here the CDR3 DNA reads TGTGCCAGCAGCTTAATGTCGAACACCGGGGAGCTGTTTTTT.

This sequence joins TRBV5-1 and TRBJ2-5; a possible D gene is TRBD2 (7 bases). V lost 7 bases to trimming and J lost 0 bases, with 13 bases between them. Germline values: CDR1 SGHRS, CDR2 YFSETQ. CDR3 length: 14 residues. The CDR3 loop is CASAKGGYQETQYF. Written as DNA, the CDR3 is TGCGCCAGCGCCAAGGGGGGGTACCAAGAGACCCAGTACTTC. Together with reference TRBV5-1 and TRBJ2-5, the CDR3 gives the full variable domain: KAGVTQTPRYLIKTRGQQVTLSCSPISGHRSVSWYQQTPGQGLQFLFEYFSETQRNKGNFPGRFSGRQFSNSRSEMNVSTLELGDSALYLCASAKGGYQETQYFGPGTRLLVL.

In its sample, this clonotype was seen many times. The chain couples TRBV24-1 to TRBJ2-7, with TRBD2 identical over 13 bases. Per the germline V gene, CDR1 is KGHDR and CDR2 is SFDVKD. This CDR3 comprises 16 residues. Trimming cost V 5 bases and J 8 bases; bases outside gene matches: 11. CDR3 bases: TGTGCCACCAGTGGTTTAAGGACTAGCGGGAGTTTGAAGCAGTACTTC. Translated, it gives CATSGLRTSGSLKQYF.

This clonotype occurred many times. The CDR3 sequence is CATSTNAGLAPRGEQYF. The CDR3 DNA follows: TGTGCCACCAGTACGAACGCCGGACTAGCGCCTCGGGGTGAGCAGTACTTC. The J gene is TRBJ2-7, the V gene TRBV24-1, with 9 bases identical to TRBD2. V lost 6 bases to trimming and J lost 7 bases; unmatched junction nucleotides: 18. This CDR3 is 17 amino acids long. CDR1 is KGHDR, CDR2 SFDVKD, per germline.

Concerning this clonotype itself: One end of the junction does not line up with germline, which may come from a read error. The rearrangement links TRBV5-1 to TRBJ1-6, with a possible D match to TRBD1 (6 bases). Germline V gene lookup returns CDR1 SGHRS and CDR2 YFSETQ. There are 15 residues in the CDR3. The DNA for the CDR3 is TGCGCCAGCAGCTCCGCAGGGGCCCCCGCACACGAGCAGTACTTT. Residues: CASSSAGAPAHEQYF.

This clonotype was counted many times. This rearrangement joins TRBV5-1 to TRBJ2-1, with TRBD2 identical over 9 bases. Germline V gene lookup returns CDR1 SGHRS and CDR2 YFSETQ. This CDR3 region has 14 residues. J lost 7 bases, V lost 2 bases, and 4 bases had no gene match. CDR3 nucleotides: TGCGCCAGCAGCTTTCTAGCGGGGAATAATGAGCAGTTCTTC. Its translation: CASSFLAGNNEQFF. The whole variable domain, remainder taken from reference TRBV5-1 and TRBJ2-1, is KAGVTQTPRYLIKTRGQQVTLSCSPISGHRSVSWYQQTPGQGLQFLFEYFSETQRNKGNFPGRFSGRQFSNSRSEMNVSTLELGDSALYLCASSFLAGNNEQFFGPGTRLTVL.

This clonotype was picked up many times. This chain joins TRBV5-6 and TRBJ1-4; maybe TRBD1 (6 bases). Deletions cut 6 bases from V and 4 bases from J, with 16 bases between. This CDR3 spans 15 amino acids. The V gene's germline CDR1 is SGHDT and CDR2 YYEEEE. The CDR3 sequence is CASTRSGTLNEKLFF. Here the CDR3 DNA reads TGTGCCAGCACTCGATCCGGGACACTTAATGAAAAACTGTTTTTT. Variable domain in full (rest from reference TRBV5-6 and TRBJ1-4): DAGVTQSPTHLIKTRGQQVTLRCSPKSGHDTVSWYQQALGQGPQFIFQYYEEEERQRGNFPDRFSGHQFPNYSSELNVNALLLGDSALYLCASTRSGTLNEKLFFGSGTQLSVL.

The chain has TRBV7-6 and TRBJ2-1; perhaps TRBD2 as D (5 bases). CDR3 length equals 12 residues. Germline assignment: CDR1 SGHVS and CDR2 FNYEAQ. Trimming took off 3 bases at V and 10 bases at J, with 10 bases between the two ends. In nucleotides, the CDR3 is TGTGCCAGCAGCTTCCGACTACAGGAGCAGTTCTTC. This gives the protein CASSFRLQEQFF.

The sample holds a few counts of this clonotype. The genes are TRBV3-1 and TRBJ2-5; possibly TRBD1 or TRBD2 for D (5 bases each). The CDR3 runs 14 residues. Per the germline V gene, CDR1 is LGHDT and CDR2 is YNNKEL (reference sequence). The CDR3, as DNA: TGTGCTTGTGACGGGGACGATTGGTCGGAGACCCAGTACTTC. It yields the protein CACDGDDWSETQYF.

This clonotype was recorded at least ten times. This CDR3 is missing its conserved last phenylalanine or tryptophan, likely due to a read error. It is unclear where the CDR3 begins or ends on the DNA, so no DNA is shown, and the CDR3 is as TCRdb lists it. CDR3 residues: CASTHRASLVNYGYTFGS. J is TRBJ2-1 and V is TRBV7-8. Germline V gives CDR1 SGHVS, CDR2 FQNEAQ. The CDR3 is made up of 18 amino acids, end residues included.